The 8 T cell receptor beta chains below were found in one sample sequenced in a study of T cell responses to AZD1222 COVID-19 vaccine. Sequencing used immunoSEQ multiplex PCR; TCRdb keeps in-frame clones, though not all of them. This sample has about 63,000 clones, with 65% to 90% found just once. Source: peripheral blood, taken on day 0 of AZD1222 vaccination. The receptors stem from an adult in good health.

The chain has TRBV18 and TRBJ1-5; TRBD1 matches at 7 bases. Germline V CDR1 and CDR2: KGHSH, LQKENI. The CDR3 sequence is 15 residues long. Trimming at V came to 1 base and at J to 6 bases, leaving 6 bases not matched to a gene. CDR3 nucleotide sequence: TGTGCCAGCTCACCACAGGGGGCGTCGGCTCAGCCCCAGCATTTT. Translating it yields CASSPQGASAQPQHF.

The rearrangement links TRBV5-1 to TRBJ1-2; 7 bases line up with TRBD1. J lost 0 bases, V lost 4 bases, and 9 bases had no gene match. This CDR3 has 16 residues. Germline-derived CDR1 and CDR2 are SGHRS and YFSETQ. The chain's CDR3 is CASSLGGGGPNYGYTF. DNA for the CDR3: TGCGCCAGCAGCCTGGGCGGAGGGGGCCCTAACTATGGCTACACCTTC.

This clone is categorized as medium-sized. Other DNA sequences in the sample encode the same CDR3. V is TRBV19 and J is TRBJ2-3; TRBD2 might be the D (6 bases). Germline V gene lookup returns CDR1 LNHDA and CDR2 SQIVND (reference sequence). The ends were cut back, 3 bases at V and 2 bases at J, with 9 bases in the middle. This CDR3 is 14 amino acids long. The CDR3 protein is CASSIAGHTDTQYF. In DNA, the CDR3 is TGTGCCAGTAGTATCGCGGGGCACACAGATACGCAGTATTTT.

This rearrangement joins TRBV28 to TRBJ2-7, with D unresolved. CDR1 is MDHEN, CDR2 SYDVKM, per germline. V dropped 6 bases and J dropped 3 bases, with 3 bases sitting between them. This CDR3 region has 10 residues. The CDR3 sequence is CASRHYEQYF. The CDR3 DNA follows: TGTGCCAGCAGACACTACGAGCAGTACTTC.

This rearrangement joins TRBV7-3 to TRBJ2-3; 7 bases line up with TRBD1. In germline, CDR1 is SGHTA, CDR2 FQGTGA. The CDR3 contains 13 residues. J was trimmed by 6 bases and V by 4 bases; bases with no gene match: 4. Here the CDR3 DNA reads TGTGCCAGCAGCTACGACAGGGTGGATACGCAGTATTTT. Translation: CASSYDRVDTQYF.

The rearrangement joins TRBV3-1 (or the pseudogene TRBV3-2) to TRBJ1-2; D is unclear. V was trimmed by 1 base and J by 2 bases, leaving 8 bases between them. This CDR3 spans 14 amino acids. Germline-derived CDR1 and CDR2 are LGHDT and YNNKEL (reference sequence). CDR3 protein: CASSQVLRNYGYTF. Here the CDR3 DNA reads TGTGCCAGCAGCCAAGTTTTGAGGAACTATGGCTACACCTTC.

The rearrangement joins TRBV21-1 to TRBJ1-6. TRBV21-1 is an annotated pseudogene. The CDR3 totals 16 residues. CDR3 bases: TGTGCCAGCAGCAAAGGTTCCTCAGGTCGGGAGTCCCCCCTCCACTTT. Translating it yields CASSKGSSGRESPLHF.

The V and J genes are TRBV7-3 and TRBJ2-3; 15 bases align to TRBD2. V trimming: 1 base; J trimming: 2 bases; junction bases outside the gene matches: 7. The V gene's germline CDR1 is SGHTA and CDR2 FQGTGA. The CDR3 loop spans 19 amino acids. The CDR3, as DNA: TGTGCCAGCAGCTTAAGTGGGACTAGCGGGGGGTATTTCACAGATACGCAGTATTTT. It encodes CASSLSGTSGGYFTDTQYF.